This T cell receptor beta chain was sequenced for a study of T cell responses to AZD1222 COVID-19 vaccine. Profiling relied on immunoSEQ multiplex PCR, and the TCRdb table lists in-frame clones only, not all of them. The sample shows 150,000 to 250,000 clones, 93% of them seen only once. The receptor's source is an adult who received the AZD1222 COVID-19 vaccine. The sequenced sample was peripheral blood, obtained 28 days after the second AZD1222 dose.

CDR3 region: CASSLVLESSYNEQFF. The CDR3 DNA sequence: TGTGCCAGCAGCTTAGTACTGGAGAGCTCCTACAATGAGCAGTTCTTC. The chain joins TRBV11-2 to TRBJ2-1, with unresolved D. The CDR3 covers 16 residues. CDR1 and CDR2 (germline): SGHAT, FQNNGV. Trimming removed 1 base at V and 0 bases at J, with 10 bases between.